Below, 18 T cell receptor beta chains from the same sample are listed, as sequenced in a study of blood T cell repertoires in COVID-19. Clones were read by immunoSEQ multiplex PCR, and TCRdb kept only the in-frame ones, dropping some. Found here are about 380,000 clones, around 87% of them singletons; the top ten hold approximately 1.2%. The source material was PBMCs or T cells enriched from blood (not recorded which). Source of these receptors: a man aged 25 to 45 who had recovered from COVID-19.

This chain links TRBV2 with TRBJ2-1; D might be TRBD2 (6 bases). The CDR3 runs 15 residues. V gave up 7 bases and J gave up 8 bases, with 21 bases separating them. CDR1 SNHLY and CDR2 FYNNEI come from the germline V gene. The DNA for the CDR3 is TGTGCCAGCACCAAGGCCATACTAGCCACCGATGAGCAGTTCTTC. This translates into CASTKAILATDEQFF.

The chain's CDR3 is CASSAEDRRNQPQHF. The CDR3 DNA sequence: TGTGCCAGCAGCGCGGAGGACAGGCGCAATCAGCCCCAGCATTTT. The gene calls are TRBV9 and TRBJ1-5; TRBD1 matches 7 bases. The CDR3 runs to 15 residues. Germline V gives CDR1 SGDLS, CDR2 YYNGEE. With 3 bases clipped from V and 2 bases from J, the junction kept 5 bases outside the gene matches.

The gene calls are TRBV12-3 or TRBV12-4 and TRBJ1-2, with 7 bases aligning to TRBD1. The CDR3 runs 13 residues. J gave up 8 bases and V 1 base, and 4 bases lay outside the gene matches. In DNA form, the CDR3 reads TGTGCCAGCAGTTTAGATCGACAGGGCGGCTACACCTTC. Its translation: CASSLDRQGGYTF.

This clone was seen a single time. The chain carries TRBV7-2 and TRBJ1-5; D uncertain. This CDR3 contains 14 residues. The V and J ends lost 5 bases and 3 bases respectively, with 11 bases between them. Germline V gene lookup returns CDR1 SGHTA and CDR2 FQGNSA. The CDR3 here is CASSRSRDNQPQHF. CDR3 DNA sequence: TGTGCCAGCAGCCGTTCTCGGGACAATCAGCCCCAGCATTTT.

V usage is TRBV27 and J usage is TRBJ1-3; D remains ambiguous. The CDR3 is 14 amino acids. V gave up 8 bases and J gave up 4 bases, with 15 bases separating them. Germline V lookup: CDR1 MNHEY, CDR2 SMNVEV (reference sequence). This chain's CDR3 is CASGPRERGNTIYF. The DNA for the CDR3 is TGTGCCAGCGGGCCCCGGGAGAGAGGAAACACCATATATTTT.

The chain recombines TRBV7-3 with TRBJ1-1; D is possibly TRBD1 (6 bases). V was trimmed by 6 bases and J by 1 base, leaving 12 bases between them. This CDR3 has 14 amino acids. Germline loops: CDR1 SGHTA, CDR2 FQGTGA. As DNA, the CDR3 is TGTGCCAGCAGAAGGGAGGGGGAGAACACTGAAGCTTTCTTT. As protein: CASRREGENTEAFF.

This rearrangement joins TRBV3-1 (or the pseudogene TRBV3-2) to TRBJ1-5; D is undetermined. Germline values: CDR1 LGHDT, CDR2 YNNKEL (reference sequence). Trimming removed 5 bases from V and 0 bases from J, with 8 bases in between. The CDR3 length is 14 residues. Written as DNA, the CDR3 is TGTGCCAGCAGCACGGAGGGTAGCAATCAGCCCCAGCATTTT. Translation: CASSTEGSNQPQHF.

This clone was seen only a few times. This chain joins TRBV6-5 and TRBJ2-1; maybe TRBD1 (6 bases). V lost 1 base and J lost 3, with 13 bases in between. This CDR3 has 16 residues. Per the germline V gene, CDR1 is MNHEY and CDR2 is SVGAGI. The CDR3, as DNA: TGTGCCAGCAGTTACTTTCTGGACAGAGACTACAATGAGCAGTTCTTC. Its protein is CASSYFLDRDYNEQFF.

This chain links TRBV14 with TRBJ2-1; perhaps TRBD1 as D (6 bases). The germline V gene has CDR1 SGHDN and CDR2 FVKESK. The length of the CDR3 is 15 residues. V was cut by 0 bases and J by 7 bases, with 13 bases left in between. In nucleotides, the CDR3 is TGTGCCAGCAGCCAAGATCCAACCAGGGGTAATGAGCAGTTCTTC. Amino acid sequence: CASSQDPTRGNEQFF. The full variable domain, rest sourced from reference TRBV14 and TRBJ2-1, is EAGVTQFPSHSVIEKGQTVTLRCDPISGHDNLYWYRRVMGKEIKFLLHFVKESKQDESGMPNNRFLAERTGGTYSTLKVQPAELEDSGVYFCASSQDPTRGNEQFFGPGTRLTVL.

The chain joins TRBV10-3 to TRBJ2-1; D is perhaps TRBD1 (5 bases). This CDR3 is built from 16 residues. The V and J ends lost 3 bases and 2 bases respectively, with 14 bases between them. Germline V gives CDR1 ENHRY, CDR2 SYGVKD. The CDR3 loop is CAISDLGHTAYNEQFF. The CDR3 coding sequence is TGTGCCATCAGTGATCTCGGACACACTGCCTACAATGAGCAGTTCTTC.

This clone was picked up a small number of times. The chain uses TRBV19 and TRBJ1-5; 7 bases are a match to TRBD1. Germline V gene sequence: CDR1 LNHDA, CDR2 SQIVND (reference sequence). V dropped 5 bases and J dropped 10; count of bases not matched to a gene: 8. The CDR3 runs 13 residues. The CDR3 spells CASSGGGGRPQHF. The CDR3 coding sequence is TGTGCCAGTAGTGGAGGGGGCGGGCGACCCCAGCATTTT.

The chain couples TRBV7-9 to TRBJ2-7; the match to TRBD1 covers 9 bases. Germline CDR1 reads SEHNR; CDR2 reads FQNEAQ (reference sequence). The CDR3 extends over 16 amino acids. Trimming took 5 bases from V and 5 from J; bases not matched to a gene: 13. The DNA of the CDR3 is TGTGCCAGCAGCCCCCGAACAGGGGGCAGTTTCAACGAGCAGTACTTC. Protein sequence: CASSPRTGGSFNEQYF.

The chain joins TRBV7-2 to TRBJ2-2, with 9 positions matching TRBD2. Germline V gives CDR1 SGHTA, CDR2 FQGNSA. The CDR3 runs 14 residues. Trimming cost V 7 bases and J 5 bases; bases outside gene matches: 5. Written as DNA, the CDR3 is TGTGCCAGCACGTTAGCGGGGGCGACCGGGGAGCTGTTTTTT. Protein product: CASTLAGATGELFF.

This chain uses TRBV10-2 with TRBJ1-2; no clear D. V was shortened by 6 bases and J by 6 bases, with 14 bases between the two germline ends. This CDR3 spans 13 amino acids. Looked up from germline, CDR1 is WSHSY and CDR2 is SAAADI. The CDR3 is CASRGSITHGYTF. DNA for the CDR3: TGCGCCAGCAGGGGCAGCATAACCCATGGCTACACCTTC.

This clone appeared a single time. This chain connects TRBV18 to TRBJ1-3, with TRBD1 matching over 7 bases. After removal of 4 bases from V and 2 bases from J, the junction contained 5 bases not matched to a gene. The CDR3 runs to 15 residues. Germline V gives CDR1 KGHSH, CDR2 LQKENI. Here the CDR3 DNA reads TGTGCCAGCTCACAGGACAGGACAACTGGAAACACCATATATTTT. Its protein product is CASSQDRTTGNTIYF.

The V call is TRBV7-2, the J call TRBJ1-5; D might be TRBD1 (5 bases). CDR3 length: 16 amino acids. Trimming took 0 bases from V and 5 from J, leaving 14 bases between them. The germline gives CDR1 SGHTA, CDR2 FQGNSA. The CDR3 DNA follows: TGTGCCAGCAGCTTAGCGGGCAGGGCGTTACATCAGCCCCAGCATTTT. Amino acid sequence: CASSLAGRALHQPQHF. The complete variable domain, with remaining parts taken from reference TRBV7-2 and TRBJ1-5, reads GAGVSQSPSNKVTEKGKDVELRCDPISGHTALYWYRQSLGQGLEFLIYFQGNSAPDKSGLPSDRFSAERTGGSVSTLTIQRTQQEDSAVYLCASSLAGRALHQPQHFGDGTRLSIL.

The CDR3 loop is CASSLARAKETQYF. CDR3 nucleotide sequence: TGTGCCAGCAGCTTAGCGAGGGCTAAAGAGACCCAGTACTTC. V and J are TRBV7-9 and TRBJ2-5, with D tentatively TRBD2 (5 bases). Trimming stripped 0 bases from V and 3 bases from J, with 8 bases between. Per germline, CDR1 SEHNR and CDR2 FQNEAQ (reference sequence). The CDR3 sequence is 14 residues long.

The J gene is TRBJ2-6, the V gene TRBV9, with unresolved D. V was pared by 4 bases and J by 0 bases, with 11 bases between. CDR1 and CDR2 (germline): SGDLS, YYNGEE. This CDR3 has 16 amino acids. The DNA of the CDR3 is TGTGCCAGCAGCCCAGCGTGGAACTCTGGGGCCAACGTCCTGACTTTC. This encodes CASSPAWNSGANVLTF.